One and the same sample provided the 2 T cell receptor beta chains below, sequenced in a study of blood T cell repertoires in COVID-19. The repertoire was sequenced with immunoSEQ multiplex PCR; TCRdb's copy has only in-frame clones and lacks some. This sample yields approximately 55,000 clones, of which 80% to 90% are seen a single time; about 6.7% belongs to the top ten. The material sequenced was peripheral blood. Source of these receptors: a man over 45 with active COVID-19.

In its sample, this clone was seen once. This chain connects TRBV10-3 to TRBJ1-4; no definite D call. Trimming stripped 4 bases from V and 6 bases from J, with 18 bases between. Germline CDR1 is ENHRY and CDR2 is SYGVKD. The CDR3 has 16 residues. The CDR3 here is CAISANSLPGDEKLFF. Here the CDR3 DNA reads TGTGCCATCAGTGCTAACAGCCTTCCCGGTGATGAAAAACTGTTTTTT.

The rearrangement links TRBV9 to TRBJ2-2; D gene uncertain. Trimming removed 4 bases from V and 1 base from J, with 8 bases in between. CDR3 length equals 14 residues. From germline, CDR1 is SGDLS and CDR2 YYNGEE. The CDR3 loop reads CASSYFKNTGELFF. CDR3 DNA sequence: TGTGCCAGCAGCTACTTTAAGAACACCGGGGAGCTGTTTTTT.